The clone carrying this TCR beta chain was counted many times. The antigen remains unidentified. This sample is drawn from a study of molecular identifiers for immune sequencing clone quantification. Libraries of bulk TCR were made by previously described methods (with listed TCR primers). TCRdb re-analysed the PCR reads in MiXCR, keeping a single row per CDR3 protein. The table records roughly 300,000 distinct CDR3 sequences, over 20% of them present only once. Findings and caveats of the study: Clones exceeding 20 RNA copies carried over 97% of effector molecules but under 1% of naive-cell molecules.

Sorted naive CD8 T cells were those defined as CD8+CD4-CCR7+CD45RA+. V gave up 0 bases and J gave up 0 bases, with 10 bases separating them. The CDR3 length is 16 residues. Germline values: CDR1 LGHNA, CDR2 YSLEER. The sequencing sample was made of naive CD8+ T cells from blood, with Jurkat cell RNA spiked in. Subset specified: FACS-sorted CD8+CD4-CCR7+CD45RA+ naive T cells. The receptor's source is a human donor in good health. Some libraries in this study had Jurkat cell RNA spiked in. This chain links TRBV4-3 with TRBJ2-3; D gene ambiguous. CDR3 loop: CASSQDWTRSTDTQYF. In nucleotides, the CDR3 is TGCGCCAGCAGCCAAGACTGGACCAGAAGCACAGATACGCAGTATTTT.